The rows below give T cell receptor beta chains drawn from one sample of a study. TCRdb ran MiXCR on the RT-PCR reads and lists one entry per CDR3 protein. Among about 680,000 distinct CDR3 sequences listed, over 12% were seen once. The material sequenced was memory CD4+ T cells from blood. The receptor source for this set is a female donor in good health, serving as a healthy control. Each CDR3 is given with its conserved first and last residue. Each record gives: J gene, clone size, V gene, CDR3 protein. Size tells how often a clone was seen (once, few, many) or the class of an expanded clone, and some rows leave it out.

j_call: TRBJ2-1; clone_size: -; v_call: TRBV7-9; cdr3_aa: CASSADRASYNEQFF
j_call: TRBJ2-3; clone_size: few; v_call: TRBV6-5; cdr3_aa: CASSLAPTKTGGPDTQYF
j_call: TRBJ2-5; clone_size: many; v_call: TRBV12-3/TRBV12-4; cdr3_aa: CASSFRAGGPGERETQYF
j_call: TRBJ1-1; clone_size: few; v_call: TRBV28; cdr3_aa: CASSLGGGGIPEAFF
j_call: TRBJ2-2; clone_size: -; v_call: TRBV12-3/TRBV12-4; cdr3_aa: CASTPRGDSGELFF
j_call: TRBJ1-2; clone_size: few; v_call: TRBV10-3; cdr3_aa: CAITSEAAPMAVYGYTF
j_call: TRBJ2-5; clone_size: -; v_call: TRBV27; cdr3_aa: CASRPSGQETQYF
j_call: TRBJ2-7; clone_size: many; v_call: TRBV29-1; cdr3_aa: CSVSGTGVLGSYEQYF
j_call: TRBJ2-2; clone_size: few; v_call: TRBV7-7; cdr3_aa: CASSPLTAGTGELFF
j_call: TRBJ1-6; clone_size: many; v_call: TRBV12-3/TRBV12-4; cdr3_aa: CASSDNSPLHF
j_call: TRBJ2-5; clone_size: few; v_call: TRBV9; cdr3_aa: CASSVGHTETQYF
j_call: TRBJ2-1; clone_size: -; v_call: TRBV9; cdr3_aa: CASSAYSGSSYNEQFF
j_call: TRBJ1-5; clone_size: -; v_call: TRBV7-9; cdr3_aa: CASSLGTGDGNQPQHF
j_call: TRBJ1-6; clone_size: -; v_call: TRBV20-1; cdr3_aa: CSARDRVLGVSPLHF
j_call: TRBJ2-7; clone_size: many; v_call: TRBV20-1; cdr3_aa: CSALGLAGGMKSHEQYF
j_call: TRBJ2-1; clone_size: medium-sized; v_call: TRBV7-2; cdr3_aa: CASSAYNEQFF
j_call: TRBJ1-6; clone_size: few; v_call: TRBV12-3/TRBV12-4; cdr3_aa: CASSLGGQGRNSPLHF
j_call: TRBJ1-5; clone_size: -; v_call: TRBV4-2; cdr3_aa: CASSQSTGQHNQPQHF
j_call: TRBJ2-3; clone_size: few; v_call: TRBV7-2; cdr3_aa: CASSLARTRGTDTQYF
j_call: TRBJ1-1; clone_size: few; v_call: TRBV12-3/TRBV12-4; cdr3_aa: CASTSMGGANTEAFF
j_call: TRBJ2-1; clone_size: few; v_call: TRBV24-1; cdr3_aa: CATSIAGAGYNEQFF
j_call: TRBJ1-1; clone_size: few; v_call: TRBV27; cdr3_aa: CASSLRTGRNTEAFF
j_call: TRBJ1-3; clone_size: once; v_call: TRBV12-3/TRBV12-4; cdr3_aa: CASSFNVGTGGLSGNTIYF
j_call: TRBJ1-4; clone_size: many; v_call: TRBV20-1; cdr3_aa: CSARGDNEKLFF
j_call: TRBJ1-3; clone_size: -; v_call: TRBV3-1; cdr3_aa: CASSPTPDSGNTIYF
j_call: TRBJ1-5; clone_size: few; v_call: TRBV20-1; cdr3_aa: CSARDGQGSQPQHF
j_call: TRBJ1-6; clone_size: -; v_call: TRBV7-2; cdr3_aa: CASSSDSPLHF